This TCR beta chain originates from a study of blood T cells in healthy people across ages. The use of a sample-barcoded 5' primer and a J-beta primer mix characterized a second PCR of roughly 7 to 12 cycles. Each cDNA molecule received a tag from a template-switch adaptor that had 12 random nucleotides. One entry per CDR3 protein, called by TCRdb with MiXCR from the 5' RACE reads. The sample contains 1.5 million to 2 million distinct CDR3 sequences, 40% to 55% of which appear only once. Overall study findings and caveats: Estimated diversity that came from one million T cells was considered an underestimate. Long-lived donors had more naive CD4+ cells and higher diversity than aged donors.

Comment on this clonotype: Its antigen is unknown.

The sample taken for sequencing was blood. The clonotype originates from a woman aged 40 to 49 in good health.

CDR3 coding DNA: TGCAGTGCTAGAGATCGCCAGGGGTTCAGTCAGCCCCAGCATTTT. Protein product: CSARDRQGFSQPQHF. V usage is TRBV20-1 and J usage is TRBJ1-5, with D possibly matching TRBD1 (6 bases). The CDR3 sequence is 15 residues long. CDR1 DFQATT and CDR2 SNEGSKA come from the germline V gene (reference sequence). Between the trimmed V and J ends, which lost 0 bases and 6 bases, there was a span of 15 bases.